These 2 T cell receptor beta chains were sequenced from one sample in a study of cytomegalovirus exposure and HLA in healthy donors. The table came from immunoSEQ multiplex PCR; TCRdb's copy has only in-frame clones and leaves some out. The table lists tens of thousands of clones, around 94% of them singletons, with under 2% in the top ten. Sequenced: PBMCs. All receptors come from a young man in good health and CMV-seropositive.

The CDR3, as DNA: TGTGCCAGCAGCCAAGGGTTAAGCGGGGGGATCTCCTACGAGCAGTACTTC. This codes for CASSQGLSGGISYEQYF. The V and J genes are TRBV4-2 and TRBJ2-7; TRBD2 matches 9 bases. This CDR3 contains 17 residues. V lost 1 base and J lost 0; bases outside the gene matches: 7. Germline values: CDR1 LGHNA, CDR2 YNFKEQ.

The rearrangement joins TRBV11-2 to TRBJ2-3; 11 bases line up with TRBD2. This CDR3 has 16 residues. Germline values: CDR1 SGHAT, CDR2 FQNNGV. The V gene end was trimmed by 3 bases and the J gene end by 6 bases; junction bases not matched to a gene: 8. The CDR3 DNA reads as TGTGCCAGCAGCTTTCTACTAGCGGGAGTGCGGGATACGCAGTATTTT. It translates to CASSFLLAGVRDTQYF.